This is a list of T cell receptor beta chains from one sample in a study of tumour-infiltrating T cells in Burkitt lymphoma. TCRdb's copy holds only in-frame clones and misses some; the assay was immunoSEQ multiplex PCR. Among some 17,000 clones listed, almost 80% were seen once. The material sequenced was tumor tissue. The receptors stem from a human donor with diffuse large B-cell lymphoma. The CDR3 runs from the conserved cysteine through the conserved F or W. A D gene is named only where the DNA matches it firmly. Expanded clones get a size class; other rows say once, few or many, or leave the size out.

clone size: .; J gene: TRBJ2-3; D gene: TRBD2; V gene: TRBV7-9; CDR3 protein: CASSSGLANTDTQYF; CDR3 DNA: TGTGCCAGCAGCTCCGGACTAGCGAACACAGATACGCAGTATTTT
clone size: once; J gene: TRBJ2-3; D gene: .; V gene: TRBV4-1; CDR3 protein: CASSQRERGTDTQYF; CDR3 DNA: TGCGCCAGCAGCCAAAGGGAGCGAGGCACAGATACGCAGTATTTT
clone size: .; J gene: TRBJ2-1; D gene: .; V gene: TRBV25-1; CDR3 protein: CASSESGHRWDEQFF; CDR3 DNA: TGTGCCAGCAGTGAATCCGGACATAGGTGGGATGAGCAGTTCTTC
clone size: .; J gene: TRBJ2-5; D gene: TRBD1; V gene: TRBV25-1; CDR3 protein: CASSDDRGGETQYF; CDR3 DNA: TGTGCCAGCAGTGACGACAGGGGTGGAGAGACCCAGTACTTC
clone size: .; J gene: TRBJ2-2; D gene: TRBD1; V gene: TRBV2; CDR3 protein: CASSVTGGSTGELFF; CDR3 DNA: TGTGCCAGCAGTGTAACAGGGGGGAGCACCGGGGAGCTGTTTTTT
clone size: .; J gene: TRBJ2-3; D gene: .; V gene: TRBV5-1; CDR3 protein: CASSYLGAATDTQYF; CDR3 DNA: TGCGCCAGCAGTTACCTAGGGGCAGCCACAGATACGCAGTATTTT
clone size: .; J gene: TRBJ2-1; D gene: .; V gene: TRBV7-9; CDR3 protein: CASSPPMDYNEQFF; CDR3 DNA: TGTGCCAGCAGTCCTCCTATGGATTACAATGAGCAGTTCTTC
clone size: .; J gene: TRBJ2-2; D gene: TRBD1; V gene: TRBV14; CDR3 protein: CASSLRQGSGELFF; CDR3 DNA: TGTGCCAGCAGCCTCCGACAGGGGTCCGGGGAGCTGTTTTTT
clone size: .; J gene: TRBJ2-1; D gene: .; V gene: TRBV15; CDR3 protein: CATSRVDNEQFF; CDR3 DNA: TGTGCCACCAGCAGGGTAGACAATGAGCAGTTCTTC
clone size: .; J gene: TRBJ1-4; D gene: TRBD1; V gene: TRBV4-2; CDR3 protein: CASSQGNRGEKLFF; CDR3 DNA: TGTGCCAGCAGCCAAGGGAACAGGGGTGAAAAACTGTTTTTT
clone size: .; J gene: TRBJ2-3; D gene: TRBD2; V gene: TRBV5-4; CDR3 protein: CASSTSGTDTQYF; CDR3 DNA: TGTGCCAGCAGCACTAGCGGTACAGATACGCAGTATTTT
clone size: .; J gene: TRBJ2-1; D gene: TRBD2; V gene: TRBV19; CDR3 protein: CASTQTSGRAGEIF; CDR3 DNA: TGTGCCAGTACTCAGACTAGCGGGAGGGCCGGGGAGATCTTC
clone size: .; J gene: TRBJ2-5; D gene: .; V gene: TRBV5-4; CDR3 protein: CASSGARLGAETQYF; CDR3 DNA: TGTGCCAGCAGCGGTGCGAGACTAGGGGCTGAGACTCAGTACTTC
clone size: .; J gene: TRBJ1-3; D gene: TRBD1; V gene: TRBV13; CDR3 protein: CASQPQGASGNTIYF; CDR3 DNA: TGTGCCAGCCAGCCCCAGGGGGCGTCTGGAAACACCATATATTTT
clone size: .; J gene: TRBJ2-7; D gene: .; V gene: TRBV6-5; CDR3 protein: CTSSYSNEQYF; CDR3 DNA: TGTACCAGCAGTTACTCCAACGAGCAGTACTTC
clone size: .; J gene: TRBJ1-3; D gene: TRBD1; V gene: TRBV4-3; CDR3 protein: CASSQAGGQPGNTIYF; CDR3 DNA: TGCGCCAGCAGCCAAGCCGGGGGACAGCCTGGAAACACCATATATTTT
clone size: once; J gene: TRBJ1-1; D gene: .; V gene: TRBV29-1; CDR3 protein: CSVGSSNTEAFF; CDR3 DNA: TGCAGCGTTGGGAGCTCGAACACTGAAGCTTTCTTT
clone size: .; J gene: TRBJ2-7; D gene: TRBD1; V gene: TRBV18; CDR3 protein: CASSGQGAGYRSSYEQYF; CDR3 DNA: TGTGCCAGCTCAGGACAGGGGGCGGGATACAGAAGCTCCTACGAGCAGTACTTC
clone size: .; J gene: TRBJ1-3; D gene: .; V gene: TRBV15; CDR3 protein: CATSRDRGSGNTIYF; CDR3 DNA: TGTGCCACCAGCAGAGATAGAGGGTCAGGAAACACCATATATTTT
clone size: .; J gene: TRBJ1-5; D gene: TRBD1; V gene: TRBV6-1; CDR3 protein: CASRVGQGVNQPQHF; CDR3 DNA: TGTGCCAGCAGGGTAGGACAGGGGGTAAATCAGCCCCAGCATTTT
clone size: .; J gene: TRBJ2-5; D gene: .; V gene: TRBV7-9; CDR3 protein: CASSLRRGPSQETQYF; CDR3 DNA: TGTGCCAGCAGCCTTAGACGGGGGCCATCGCAAGAGACCCAGTACTTC
clone size: few; J gene: TRBJ2-4; D gene: TRBD2; V gene: TRBV19; CDR3 protein: CASSTGGLAKNIQYF; CDR3 DNA: TGTGCCAGTAGTACGGGGGGTCTAGCCAAAAACATTCAGTACTTC
clone size: .; J gene: TRBJ1-2; D gene: .; V gene: TRBV13; CDR3 protein: CASSLKRQGPYGYTF; CDR3 DNA: TGTGCCAGCAGCTTAAAGCGGCAGGGGCCGTATGGCTACACCTTC
clone size: .; J gene: TRBJ1-2; D gene: .; V gene: TRBV20-1; CDR3 protein: CSATRDYGYTF; CDR3 DNA: TGCAGTGCTACCCGGGACTATGGCTACACCTTC
clone size: .; J gene: TRBJ2-3; D gene: TRBD2; V gene: TRBV7-2; CDR3 protein: CASSFEIAGGLSTDTQYF; CDR3 DNA: TGTGCCAGCAGCTTTGAAATAGCGGGAGGCCTGAGCACAGATACGCAGTATTTT
clone size: .; J gene: TRBJ2-3; D gene: .; V gene: TRBV27; CDR3 protein: CASSYGAGGIGDTQYF; CDR3 DNA: TGTGCCAGCAGTTACGGCGCCGGGGGCATAGGAGATACGCAGTATTTT
clone size: .; J gene: TRBJ2-1; D gene: .; V gene: TRBV10-1; CDR3 protein: CASSMTASSYNEQFF; CDR3 DNA: TGCGCCAGCAGTATGACAGCCAGCTCCTACAATGAGCAGTTCTTC
clone size: once; J gene: TRBJ2-1; D gene: .; V gene: TRBV11-2; CDR3 protein: CASSPATNNHEQFF; CDR3 DNA: TGTGCCAGCAGCCCGGCGACGAATAACCATGAGCAGTTCTTC
clone size: .; J gene: TRBJ2-4; D gene: .; V gene: TRBV7-3; CDR3 protein: CASSESGNIQYF; CDR3 DNA: TGTGCCAGCAGCGAGTCAGGGAACATTCAGTACTTT
clone size: .; J gene: TRBJ2-3; D gene: .; V gene: TRBV15; CDR3 protein: CATSTRTVSTDTQYF; CDR3 DNA: TGTGCCACCAGCACCCGGACAGTTAGCACAGATACGCAGTATTTT
clone size: .; J gene: TRBJ2-1; D gene: .; V gene: TRBV19; CDR3 protein: CASSISHGNEQFF; CDR3 DNA: TGTGCCAGTAGTATAAGTCACGGGAATGAGCAGTTCTTC
clone size: .; J gene: TRBJ2-7; D gene: TRBD1; V gene: TRBV4-1; CDR3 protein: CASSQGTGVEQYF; CDR3 DNA: TGCGCCAGCAGCCAAGGGACAGGGGTCGAGCAGTACTTC
clone size: .; J gene: TRBJ1-2; D gene: .; V gene: TRBV6-5; CDR3 protein: CASSYSFGLVDYGYTF; CDR3 DNA: TGTGCCAGCAGTTACTCTTTCGGGCTCGTGGACTATGGCTACACCTTC
clone size: once; J gene: TRBJ1-5; D gene: .; V gene: TRBV7-2; CDR3 protein: CASSFSANSNQPQHF; CDR3 DNA: TGTGCCAGCAGCTTTTCCGCAAATAGCAATCAGCCCCAGCATTTT